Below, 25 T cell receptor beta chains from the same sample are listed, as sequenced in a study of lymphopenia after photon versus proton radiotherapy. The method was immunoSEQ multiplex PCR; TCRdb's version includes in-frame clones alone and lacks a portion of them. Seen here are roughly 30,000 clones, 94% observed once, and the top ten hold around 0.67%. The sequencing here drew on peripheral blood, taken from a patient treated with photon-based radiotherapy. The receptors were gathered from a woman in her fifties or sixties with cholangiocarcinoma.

CDR3 amino acids: CASSESLTGEGYTF. The DNA for the CDR3 is TGTGCCAGCAGTGAATCCCTGACAGGGGAAGGCTACACCTTC. The chain couples TRBV25-1 to TRBJ1-2; 8 bases match TRBD1. Germline V gene data show CDR1 as MGHDK and CDR2 as SYGVNS. Losses at the gene ends were 1 base for V and 8 bases for J; bases not matched to a gene: 6. This CDR3 spans 14 amino acids.

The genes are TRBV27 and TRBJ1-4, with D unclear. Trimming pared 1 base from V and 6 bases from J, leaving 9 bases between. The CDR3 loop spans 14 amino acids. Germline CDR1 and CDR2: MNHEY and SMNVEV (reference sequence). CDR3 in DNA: TGTGCCAGCAGTTTATATGGAGTTGATGAAAAACTGTTTTTT. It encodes CASSLYGVDEKLFF.

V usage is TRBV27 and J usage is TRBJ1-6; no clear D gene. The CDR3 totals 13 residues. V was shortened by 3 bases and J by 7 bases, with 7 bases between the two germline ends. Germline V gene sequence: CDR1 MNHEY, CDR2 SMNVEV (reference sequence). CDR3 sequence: CASSLQANSPLHF. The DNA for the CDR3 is TGTGCCAGCAGTTTGCAAGCGAATTCACCCCTCCACTTT.

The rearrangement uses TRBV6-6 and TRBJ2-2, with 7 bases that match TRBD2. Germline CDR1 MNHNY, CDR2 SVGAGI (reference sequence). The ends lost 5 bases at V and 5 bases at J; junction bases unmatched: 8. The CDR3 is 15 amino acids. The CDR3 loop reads CASSTLGRGTGELFF. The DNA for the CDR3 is TGTGCCAGCAGTACCCTAGGGAGGGGTACCGGGGAGCTGTTTTTT.

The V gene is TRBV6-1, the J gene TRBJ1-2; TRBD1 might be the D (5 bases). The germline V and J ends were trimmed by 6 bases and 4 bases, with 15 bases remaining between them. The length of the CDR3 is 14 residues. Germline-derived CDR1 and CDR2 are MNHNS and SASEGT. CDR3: CASRTWGLIYGYTF. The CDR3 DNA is TGTGCCAGCAGGACTTGGGGACTGATCTATGGCTACACCTTC.

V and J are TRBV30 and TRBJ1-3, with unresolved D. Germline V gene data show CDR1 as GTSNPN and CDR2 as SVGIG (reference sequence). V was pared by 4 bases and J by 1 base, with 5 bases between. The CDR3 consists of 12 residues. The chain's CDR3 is CAWTQSGNTIYF. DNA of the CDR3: TGTGCCTGGACTCAATCTGGAAACACCATATATTTT.

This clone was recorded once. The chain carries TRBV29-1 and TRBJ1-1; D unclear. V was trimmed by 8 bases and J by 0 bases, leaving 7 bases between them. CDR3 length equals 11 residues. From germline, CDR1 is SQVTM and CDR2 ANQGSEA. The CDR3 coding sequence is TGCAGCACCATAATGAACACTGAAGCTTTCTTT. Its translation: CSTIMNTEAFF.

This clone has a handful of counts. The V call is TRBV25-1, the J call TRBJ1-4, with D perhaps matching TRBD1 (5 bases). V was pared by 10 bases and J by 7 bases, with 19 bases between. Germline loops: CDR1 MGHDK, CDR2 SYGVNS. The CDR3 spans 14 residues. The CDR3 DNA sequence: TGTGCCACGTCCCCCCAAGACAGTTTTGAAAAACTGTTTTTT. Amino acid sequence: CATSPQDSFEKLFF.

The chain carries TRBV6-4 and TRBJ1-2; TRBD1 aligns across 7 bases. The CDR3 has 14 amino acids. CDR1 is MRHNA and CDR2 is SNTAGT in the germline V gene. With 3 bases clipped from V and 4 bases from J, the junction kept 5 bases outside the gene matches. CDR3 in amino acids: CASSEIWTGYGYTF. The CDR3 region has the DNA TGTGCCAGCAGTGAAATTTGGACAGGCTATGGCTACACCTTC.

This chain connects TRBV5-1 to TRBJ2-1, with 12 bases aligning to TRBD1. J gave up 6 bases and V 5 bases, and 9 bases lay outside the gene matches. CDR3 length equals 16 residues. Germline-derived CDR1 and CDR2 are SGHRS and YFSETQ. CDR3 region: CASSLEGQGALNEQFF. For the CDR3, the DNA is TGCGCCAGCAGTCTTGAGGGACAGGGGGCACTCAATGAGCAGTTCTTC. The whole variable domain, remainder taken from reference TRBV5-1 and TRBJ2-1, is KAGVTQTPRYLIKTRGQQVTLSCSPISGHRSVSWYQQTPGQGLQFLFEYFSETQRNKGNFPGRFSGRQFSNSRSEMNVSTLELGDSALYLCASSLEGQGALNEQFFGPGTRLTVL.

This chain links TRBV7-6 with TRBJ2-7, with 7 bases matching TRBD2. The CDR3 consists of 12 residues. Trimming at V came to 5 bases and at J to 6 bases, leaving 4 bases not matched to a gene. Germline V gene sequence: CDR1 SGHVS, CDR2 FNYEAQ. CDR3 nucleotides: TGTGCCAGCAGCCCCATAGCGGGCGAGCAGTACTTC. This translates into CASSPIAGEQYF.

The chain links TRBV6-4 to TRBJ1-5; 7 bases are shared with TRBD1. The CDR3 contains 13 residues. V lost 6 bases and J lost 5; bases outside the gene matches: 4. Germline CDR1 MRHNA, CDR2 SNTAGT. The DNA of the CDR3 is TGTGCCAGCAGCCGGGACAGCTATCAGCCCCAGCATTTT. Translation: CASSRDSYQPQHF.

This CDR3 reads CASSRSRNTGELFF. The CDR3 nucleotides read TGCGCCAGCAGCCGGAGCCGGAACACCGGGGAGCTGTTTTTT. V usage is TRBV4-3 and J usage is TRBJ2-2; D gene uncertain. Trimming shortened V by 4 bases and J by 1 base, and 7 bases separated the two germline ends. The germline gives CDR1 LGHNA, CDR2 YSLEER. This CDR3 region has 14 residues.

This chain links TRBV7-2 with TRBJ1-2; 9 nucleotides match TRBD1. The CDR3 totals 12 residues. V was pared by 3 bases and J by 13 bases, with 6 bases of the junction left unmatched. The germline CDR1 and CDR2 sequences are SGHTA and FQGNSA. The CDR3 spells CASSFPGQGSTF. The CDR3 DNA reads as TGTGCCAGCAGCTTTCCCGGACAGGGGTCCACCTTC.

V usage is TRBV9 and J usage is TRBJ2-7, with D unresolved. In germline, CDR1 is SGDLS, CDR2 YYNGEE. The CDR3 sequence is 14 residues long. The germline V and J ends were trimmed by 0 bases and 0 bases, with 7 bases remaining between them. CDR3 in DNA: TGTGCCAGCAGCGTAGTTGGTACCTCCTACGAGCAGTACTTC. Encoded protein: CASSVVGTSYEQYF.

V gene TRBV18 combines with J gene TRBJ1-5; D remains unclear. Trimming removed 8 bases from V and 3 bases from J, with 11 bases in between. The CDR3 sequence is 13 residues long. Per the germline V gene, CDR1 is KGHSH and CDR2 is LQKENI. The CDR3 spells CASQPGINQPQHF. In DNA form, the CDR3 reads TGTGCCAGCCAGCCGGGAATCAATCAGCCCCAGCATTTT.

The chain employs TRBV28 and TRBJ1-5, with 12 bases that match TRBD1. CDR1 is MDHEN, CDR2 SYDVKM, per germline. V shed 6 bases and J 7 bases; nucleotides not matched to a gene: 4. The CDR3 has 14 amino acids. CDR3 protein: CASRRDRGQQPQHF. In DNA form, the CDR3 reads TGTGCCAGCAGACGGGACAGGGGGCAACAGCCCCAGCATTTT.

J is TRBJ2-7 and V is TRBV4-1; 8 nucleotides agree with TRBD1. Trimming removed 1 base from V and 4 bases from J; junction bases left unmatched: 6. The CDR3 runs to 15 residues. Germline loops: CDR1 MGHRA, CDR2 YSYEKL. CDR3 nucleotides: TGCGCCAGCAGCCAAGTAGTCAGGGGGCTGTACGAGCAGTACTTC. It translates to CASSQVVRGLYEQYF.

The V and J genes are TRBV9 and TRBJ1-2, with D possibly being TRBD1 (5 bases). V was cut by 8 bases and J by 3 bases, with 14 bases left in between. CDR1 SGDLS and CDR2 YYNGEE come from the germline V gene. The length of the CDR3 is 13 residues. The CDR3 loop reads CASRGWGDYGYTF. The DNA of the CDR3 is TGTGCCAGTCGAGGATGGGGGGACTATGGCTACACCTTC.

CDR3 nucleotide sequence: TGCGCCAGCAGCAAGGCGGACCACTCTGGGGCCAACGTCCTGACTTTC. Amino acids: CASSKADHSGANVLTF. The J gene is TRBJ2-6, the V gene TRBV5-1, with D unresolved. V dropped 4 bases and J dropped 0 bases, with 11 bases sitting between them. Germline V gene sequence: CDR1 SGHRS, CDR2 YFSETQ. The CDR3 loop spans 16 amino acids.

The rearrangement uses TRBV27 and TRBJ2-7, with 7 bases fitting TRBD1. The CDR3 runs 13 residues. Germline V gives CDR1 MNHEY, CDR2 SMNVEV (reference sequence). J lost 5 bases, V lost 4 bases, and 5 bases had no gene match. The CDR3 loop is CASSSQGRNEQYF. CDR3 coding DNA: TGTGCCAGCAGTTCACAGGGGCGAAACGAGCAGTACTTC.

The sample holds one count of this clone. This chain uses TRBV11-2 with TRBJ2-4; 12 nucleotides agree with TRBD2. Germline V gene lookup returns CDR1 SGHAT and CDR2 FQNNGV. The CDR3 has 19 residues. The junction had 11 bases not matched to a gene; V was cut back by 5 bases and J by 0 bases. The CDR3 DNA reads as TGTGCCAGCAGCACCGGGCTAGCGGGGGGGCGATTAGCCAAAAACATTCAGTACTTC. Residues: CASSTGLAGGRLAKNIQYF.

The CDR3 reads CASSLFGGNYEQFF. DNA of the CDR3: TGCGCCAGCAGCTTATTCGGGGGCAACTATGAGCAGTTCTTC. This rearrangement joins TRBV5-1 to TRBJ2-1; perhaps D is TRBD1 or TRBD2 (6 bases each). This CDR3 contains 14 residues. V lost 2 bases to trimming and J lost 8 bases, with 14 bases between them. Per the germline V gene, CDR1 is SGHRS and CDR2 is YFSETQ.

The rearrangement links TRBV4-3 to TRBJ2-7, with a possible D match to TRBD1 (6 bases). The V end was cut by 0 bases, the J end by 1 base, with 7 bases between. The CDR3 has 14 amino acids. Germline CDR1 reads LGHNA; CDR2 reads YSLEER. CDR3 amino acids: CASSQDRGSYEQYF. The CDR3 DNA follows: TGCGCCAGCAGCCAAGACAGGGGATCCTACGAGCAGTACTTC.

The CDR3 nucleotides read TGTGCCAGCAGTTACTCGTGGGGTTTGACTGGAAACACCATATATTTT. This codes for CASSYSWGLTGNTIYF. The V call is TRBV6-5, the J call TRBJ1-3, with D unclear. V was clipped by 0 bases and J by 2 bases, with 11 bases between them. Looked up from germline, CDR1 is MNHEY and CDR2 is SVGAGI. The length of the CDR3 is 16 residues.